This is a list of T cell receptor beta chains from one sample in a study of OX40 agonist ivuxolimab in advanced cancers. The repertoire was sequenced with immunoSEQ multiplex PCR; TCRdb's copy has only in-frame clones and lacks some. The sample shows about 98,000 clones, just under 95% of them seen only once. The material was CD4+ or CD8+ T cells sorted from blood, obtained in a trial of the OX40 agonist ivuxolimab. These receptors came from an adult with an advanced solid tumor such as melanoma, head and neck, liver or kidney cancer. Each CDR3 is given with its conserved first and last residue. D genes are given only for firm matches. Rows give clone size only sometimes, using once, few, many, or a class for an expanded clone.

CDR3 length: 14
J gene: TRBJ1-5
D gene: -
V gene: TRBV7-2
clone size: -
CDR3 protein: CASSLGQSNQPQHF
CDR3 DNA: TGTGCCAGCAGCTTAGGACAGAGCAATCAGCCCCAGCATTTT

CDR3 length: 14
J gene: TRBJ2-6
D gene: -
V gene: TRBV6-1
clone size: -
CDR3 protein: CASSAHSGANVLTF
CDR3 DNA: TGTGCCAGCAGTGCCCACTCTGGGGCCAACGTCCTGACTTTC

CDR3 length: 13
J gene: TRBJ1-2
D gene: -
V gene: TRBV2
clone size: -
CDR3 protein: CASSSPNIYGYTF
CDR3 DNA: TGTGCCAGCAGTTCCCCGAATATCTATGGCTACACCTTC

CDR3 length: 15
J gene: TRBJ1-5
D gene: TRBD1
V gene: TRBV28
clone size: -
CDR3 protein: CASRTGGEANQPQHF
CDR3 DNA: TGTGCCAGCAGAACAGGGGGCGAGGCCAATCAGCCCCAGCATTTT

CDR3 length: 14
J gene: TRBJ2-3
D gene: TRBD1
V gene: TRBV11-3
clone size: -
CDR3 protein: CASSFDRDGDTQYF
CDR3 DNA: TGTGCCAGCAGCTTCGACAGGGATGGGGATACGCAGTATTTT

CDR3 length: 13
J gene: TRBJ1-5
D gene: -
V gene: TRBV30
clone size: -
CDR3 protein: CAWGSQGDQPQHF
CDR3 DNA: TGTGCCTGGGGCTCTCAGGGAGATCAGCCCCAGCATTTT

CDR3 length: 11
J gene: TRBJ1-1
D gene: -
V gene: TRBV11-2
clone size: -
CDR3 protein: CASSPNTEAFF
CDR3 DNA: TGTGCCAGCAGCCCGAACACTGAAGCTTTCTTT

CDR3 length: 11
J gene: TRBJ1-4
D gene: -
V gene: TRBV20-1
clone size: -
CDR3 protein: CSAGYNEKLFF
CDR3 DNA: TGCAGTGCCGGTTATAATGAAAAACTGTTTTTT

CDR3 length: 15
J gene: TRBJ2-3
D gene: -
V gene: TRBV5-1
clone size: -
CDR3 protein: CASSLVPSFADTQYF
CDR3 DNA: TGCGCCAGCAGCTTGGTACCTAGCTTCGCAGATACGCAGTATTTT

CDR3 length: 10
J gene: TRBJ2-7
D gene: -
V gene: TRBV5-1
clone size: -
CDR3 protein: CASSLFEQYF
CDR3 DNA: TGCGCCAGCAGCTTGTTCGAGCAGTACTTC

CDR3 length: 15
J gene: TRBJ2-7
D gene: -
V gene: TRBV6-5
clone size: once
CDR3 protein: CASSPSWSYSYEQYF
CDR3 DNA: TGTGCCAGCAGCCCGAGCTGGAGCTACTCCTACGAGCAGTACTTC

CDR3 length: 13
J gene: TRBJ1-2
D gene: -
V gene: TRBV18
clone size: -
CDR3 protein: CASSPPGFNGYTF
CDR3 DNA: TGTGCCAGCTCACCACCAGGATTCAATGGCTACACCTTC

CDR3 length: 14
J gene: TRBJ2-1
D gene: TRBD2
V gene: TRBV7-2
clone size: -
CDR3 protein: CASRGVETYNEQFF
CDR3 DNA: TGTGCCAGCCGGGGGGTTGAGACCTACAATGAGCAGTTCTTC

CDR3 length: 15
J gene: TRBJ2-3
D gene: -
V gene: TRBV4-3
clone size: once
CDR3 protein: CASRVGSTSTDTQYF
CDR3 DNA: TGCGCCAGCAGGGTAGGTTCGACCAGCACAGATACGCAGTATTTT

CDR3 length: 16
J gene: TRBJ2-3
D gene: TRBD2
V gene: TRBV7-3
clone size: once
CDR3 protein: CASSSRLAGAGDTQYF
CDR3 DNA: TGTGCCAGCAGCTCCAGACTAGCGGGTGCGGGAGATACGCAGTATTTT

CDR3 length: 14
J gene: TRBJ1-1
D gene: TRBD1
V gene: TRBV7-3
clone size: once
CDR3 protein: CASSPGTGRTEAFF
CDR3 DNA: TGTGCCAGCAGCCCAGGGACAGGGAGGACTGAAGCTTTCTTT

CDR3 length: 11
J gene: TRBJ1-2
D gene: -
V gene: TRBV25-1
clone size: -
CDR3 protein: CASSGPYGYTF
CDR3 DNA: TGTGCCAGCAGTGGCCCCTATGGCTACACCTTC

CDR3 length: 14
J gene: TRBJ2-2
D gene: TRBD1
V gene: TRBV4-3
clone size: -
CDR3 protein: CASSLDRGPGELFF
CDR3 DNA: TGCGCCAGCAGCCTGGACAGGGGTCCCGGGGAGCTGTTTTTT

CDR3 length: 14
J gene: TRBJ2-1
D gene: -
V gene: TRBV9
clone size: -
CDR3 protein: CASSTSPTPNEQFF
CDR3 DNA: TGTGCCAGCAGCACAAGTCCGACCCCCAATGAGCAGTTCTTC

CDR3 length: 13
J gene: TRBJ1-2
D gene: -
V gene: TRBV25-1
clone size: -
CDR3 protein: CASTTAREDGYTF
CDR3 DNA: TGTGCCAGCACCACGGCAAGGGAAGATGGCTACACCTTC

CDR3 length: 17
J gene: TRBJ1-1
D gene: -
V gene: TRBV4-2
clone size: -
CDR3 protein: CASSQDSRGRMNTEAFF
CDR3 DNA: TGTGCCAGCAGCCAAGATAGTAGGGGACGGATGAACACTGAAGCTTTCTTT

CDR3 length: 15
J gene: TRBJ1-6
D gene: -
V gene: TRBV6-5
clone size: -
CDR3 protein: CASSYSRGRISPLHF
CDR3 DNA: TGTGCCAGCAGTTACTCGAGGGGACGAATCTCACCCCTCCACTTT

CDR3 length: 14
J gene: TRBJ1-3
D gene: -
V gene: TRBV30
clone size: once
CDR3 protein: CAWTRLLPGNTIYF
CDR3 DNA: TGTGCCTGGACCCGACTACTCCCTGGAAACACCATATATTTT

CDR3 length: 14
J gene: TRBJ2-1
D gene: -
V gene: TRBV7-2
clone size: -
CDR3 protein: CASRRPQPWNEQFF
CDR3 DNA: TGTGCCAGCAGACGCCCCCAGCCCTGGAATGAGCAGTTCTTC

CDR3 length: 13
J gene: TRBJ1-5
D gene: -
V gene: TRBV30
clone size: -
CDR3 protein: CAWSPDSSQPQHF
CDR3 DNA: TGTGCCTGGAGTCCGGACAGTAGCCAGCCCCAGCATTTT

CDR3 length: 14
J gene: TRBJ2-3
D gene: TRBD2
V gene: TRBV30
clone size: once
CDR3 protein: CAWSGGGTRDTQYF
CDR3 DNA: TGTGCCTGGAGTGGGGGAGGGACTCGGGATACGCAGTATTTT

CDR3 length: 14
J gene: TRBJ1-2
D gene: TRBD1
V gene: TRBV5-1
clone size: few
CDR3 protein: CASSRTGDNYGYTF
CDR3 DNA: TGCGCCAGCAGCAGGACAGGGGATAACTATGGCTACACCTTC

CDR3 length: 14
J gene: TRBJ1-2
D gene: -
V gene: TRBV5-1
clone size: -
CDR3 protein: CASSRDTPNYGYTF
CDR3 DNA: TGCGCCAGCAGCCGTGACACCCCTAACTATGGCTACACCTTC

CDR3 length: 16
J gene: TRBJ2-1
D gene: TRBD2
V gene: TRBV18
clone size: -
CDR3 protein: CASSPPQRGVSNEQFF
CDR3 DNA: TGTGCCAGCTCACCACCTCAGCGGGGGGTTTCTAATGAGCAGTTCTTC

CDR3 length: 11
J gene: TRBJ1-5
D gene: -
V gene: TRBV19
clone size: -
CDR3 protein: CASSSSQPQHF
CDR3 DNA: TGTGCCAGTAGTAGTAGTCAGCCCCAGCATTTT

CDR3 length: 16
J gene: TRBJ2-5
D gene: -
V gene: TRBV11-2
clone size: -
CDR3 protein: CASSAPGTSRQETQYF
CDR3 DNA: TGTGCCAGCAGCGCGCCGGGGACTTCTAGGCAAGAGACCCAGTACTTC

CDR3 length: 13
J gene: TRBJ1-1
D gene: -
V gene: TRBV19
clone size: -
CDR3 protein: CASSIKRGTEAFF
CDR3 DNA: TGTGCCAGTAGTATTAAGAGAGGCACTGAAGCTTTCTTT

CDR3 length: 15
J gene: TRBJ1-3
D gene: -
V gene: TRBV28
clone size: -
CDR3 protein: CASSLSGRSGNTIYF
CDR3 DNA: TGTGCCAGCAGTTTAAGTGGCCGCTCTGGAAACACCATATATTTT

CDR3 length: 16
J gene: TRBJ2-6
D gene: -
V gene: TRBV19
clone size: -
CDR3 protein: CASSMILDSGANVLTF
CDR3 DNA: TGTGCCAGTAGTATGATTCTAGACTCTGGGGCCAACGTCCTGACTTTC

CDR3 length: 13
J gene: TRBJ2-5
D gene: -
V gene: TRBV7-8
clone size: -
CDR3 protein: CASSSQGGETQYF
CDR3 DNA: TGTGCCAGCAGCTCGCAGGGGGGGGAGACCCAGTACTTC

CDR3 length: 15
J gene: TRBJ2-3
D gene: -
V gene: TRBV12-5
clone size: -
CDR3 protein: CASGLGGVDTDTQYF
CDR3 DNA: TGTGCTAGTGGTTTGGGGGGGGTTGACACAGATACGCAGTATTTT

CDR3 length: 14
J gene: TRBJ2-5
D gene: TRBD1
V gene: TRBV7-3
clone size: -
CDR3 protein: CASSLDRAQETQYF
CDR3 DNA: TGTGCCAGCAGCTTGGACAGGGCACAAGAGACCCAGTACTTC

CDR3 length: 13
J gene: TRBJ2-2
D gene: -
V gene: TRBV5-1
clone size: -
CDR3 protein: CASSSGSGGELFF
CDR3 DNA: TGCGCCAGCAGCTCGGGGTCAGGCGGGGAGCTGTTTTTT

CDR3 length: 15
J gene: TRBJ1-3
D gene: -
V gene: TRBV7-4
clone size: -
CDR3 protein: CASSLDGNSGNTIYF
CDR3 DNA: TGTGCCAGCAGCTTAGACGGCAACTCTGGAAACACCATATATTTT

CDR3 length: 18
J gene: TRBJ1-5
D gene: TRBD1
V gene: TRBV28
clone size: -
CDR3 protein: CASRFNTVPGQGNQPQHF
CDR3 DNA: TGTGCCAGCAGATTCAATACCGTACCGGGACAGGGGAATCAGCCCCAGCATTTT

CDR3 length: 12
J gene: TRBJ2-6
D gene: -
V gene: TRBV27
clone size: -
CDR3 protein: CASRAGANVLTF
CDR3 DNA: TGTGCCAGCCGCGCTGGGGCCAACGTCCTGACTTTC

CDR3 length: 17
J gene: TRBJ2-1
D gene: TRBD2
V gene: TRBV12-5
clone size: once
CDR3 protein: CASGPTSGRTRYNEQFF
CDR3 DNA: TGTGCTAGTGGTCCGACTAGCGGGAGAACGAGATACAATGAGCAGTTCTTC

CDR3 length: 11
J gene: TRBJ2-5
D gene: -
V gene: TRBV2
clone size: -
CDR3 protein: CASSSQETQYF
CDR3 DNA: TGTGCCAGCAGCAGCCAAGAGACCCAGTACTTC

CDR3 length: 17
J gene: TRBJ2-1
D gene: -
V gene: TRBV18
clone size: -
CDR3 protein: CASSPGRGGGSYNEQFF
CDR3 DNA: TGTGCCAGCTCACCGGGGAGAGGGGGAGGTTCCTACAATGAGCAGTTCTTC

CDR3 length: 17
J gene: TRBJ2-1
D gene: TRBD2
V gene: TRBV19
clone size: few
CDR3 protein: CASRRTSGGRTYNEQFF
CDR3 DNA: TGTGCCAGTAGACGGACTAGCGGGGGCAGAACCTACAATGAGCAGTTCTTC

CDR3 length: 15
J gene: TRBJ2-7
D gene: -
V gene: TRBV28
clone size: -
CDR3 protein: CASSTNGQRAYEQYF
CDR3 DNA: TGTGCCAGCAGTACCAACGGACAGAGAGCCTACGAGCAGTACTTC

CDR3 length: 14
J gene: TRBJ2-5
D gene: -
V gene: TRBV6-6
clone size: -
CDR3 protein: CASRGREGPETQYF
CDR3 DNA: TGTGCCAGCAGGGGGCGAGAAGGGCCAGAGACCCAGTACTTC

CDR3 length: 17
J gene: TRBJ2-3
D gene: -
V gene: TRBV11-2
clone size: -
CDR3 protein: CASSPYPRGARTDTQYF
CDR3 DNA: TGTGCCAGCAGCCCATACCCTCGGGGAGCCCGCACAGATACGCAGTATTTT

CDR3 length: 10
J gene: TRBJ1-1
D gene: -
V gene: TRBV29-1
clone size: few
CDR3 protein: CSVEYTEAFF
CDR3 DNA: TGCAGCGTGGAATACACTGAAGCTTTCTTT

CDR3 length: 12
J gene: TRBJ2-2
D gene: -
V gene: TRBV6-6
clone size: -
CDR3 protein: CASRGNTGELFF
CDR3 DNA: TGTGCCAGCAGAGGAAACACCGGGGAGCTGTTTTTT

CDR3 length: 14
J gene: TRBJ2-1
D gene: TRBD2
V gene: TRBV10-3
clone size: -
CDR3 protein: CAISRLAAEDEQFF
CDR3 DNA: TGTGCCATCAGTCGACTAGCGGCGGAAGACGAGCAGTTCTTC

CDR3 length: 14
J gene: TRBJ1-2
D gene: TRBD1
V gene: TRBV6-1
clone size: once
CDR3 protein: CASSITGGQYGYTF
CDR3 DNA: TGTGCCAGCAGTATCACAGGGGGGCAATATGGCTACACCTTC

CDR3 length: 11
J gene: TRBJ1-1
D gene: -
V gene: TRBV2
clone size: -
CDR3 protein: CASSEDTEAFF
CDR3 DNA: TGTGCCAGCAGTGAGGACACTGAAGCTTTCTTT

CDR3 length: 15
J gene: TRBJ2-1
D gene: TRBD2
V gene: TRBV2
clone size: -
CDR3 protein: CASSERLAGNNEQFF
CDR3 DNA: TGTGCCAGCAGTGAACGGCTAGCGGGAAACAATGAGCAGTTCTTC

CDR3 length: 15
J gene: TRBJ2-3
D gene: -
V gene: TRBV4-2
clone size: -
CDR3 protein: CASSQDPISTDTQYF
CDR3 DNA: TGTGCCAGCAGCCAAGATCCCATTAGCACAGATACGCAGTATTTT

CDR3 length: 16
J gene: TRBJ2-3
D gene: -
V gene: TRBV15
clone size: -
CDR3 protein: CATSRGPAVRATTQYF
CDR3 DNA: TGTGCCACCAGCAGAGGGCCGGCTGTGAGGGCGACTACGCAGTATTTT

CDR3 length: 14
J gene: TRBJ2-3
D gene: -
V gene: TRBV6-6
clone size: -
CDR3 protein: CASSYPAYTDTQYF
CDR3 DNA: TGTGCCAGCAGTTACCCAGCCTACACAGATACGCAGTATTTT

CDR3 length: 16
J gene: TRBJ1-3
D gene: -
V gene: TRBV18
clone size: -
CDR3 protein: CASSPSRQHSGNTIYF
CDR3 DNA: TGTGCCAGCTCACCCTCGCGGCAGCACTCTGGAAACACCATATATTTT

CDR3 length: 12
J gene: TRBJ1-5
D gene: -
V gene: TRBV19
clone size: -
CDR3 protein: CASSIAGQPQHF
CDR3 DNA: TGTGCCAGTAGTATAGCCGGGCAGCCCCAGCATTTT